Below, one TCR beta chain is given with its context. Its antigen is as yet unknown. CDR1 is SQVTM and CDR2 is ANQGSEA in the germline V gene. This CDR3 has 13 amino acids. V was clipped by 7 bases and J by 4 bases, with 14 bases between them. This specimen comes from a study of OX40 agonist ivuxolimab in advanced cancers. Findings of the study overall: Clonal expansion was seen in CD4+ and CD8+ blood T cells by week 6 at 0.1 to 3.0 mg/kg. Expanded clones were, on average, more numerous in CD8+ T cells than in CD4+. Some nonresponders additionally presented with little normalized T-cell clonal expansion.

The repertoire was sequenced with immunoSEQ multiplex PCR; TCRdb's copy has only in-frame clones and lacks some. Here the sample spans tens of thousands of clones, around four fifths being singletons. The sequence was collected from an adult with an advanced solid tumor such as melanoma, head and neck, liver or kidney cancer. Sequencing was performed on CD4+ or CD8+ T cells sorted from blood, taken in a trial of the OX40 agonist ivuxolimab. The chain combines TRBV29-1 with TRBJ2-4, with no clear D. CDR3 sequence (DNA): TGCAGCGCCCGCGACGGATTGAAAAACATTCAGTACTTC. It encodes CSARDGLKNIQYF.